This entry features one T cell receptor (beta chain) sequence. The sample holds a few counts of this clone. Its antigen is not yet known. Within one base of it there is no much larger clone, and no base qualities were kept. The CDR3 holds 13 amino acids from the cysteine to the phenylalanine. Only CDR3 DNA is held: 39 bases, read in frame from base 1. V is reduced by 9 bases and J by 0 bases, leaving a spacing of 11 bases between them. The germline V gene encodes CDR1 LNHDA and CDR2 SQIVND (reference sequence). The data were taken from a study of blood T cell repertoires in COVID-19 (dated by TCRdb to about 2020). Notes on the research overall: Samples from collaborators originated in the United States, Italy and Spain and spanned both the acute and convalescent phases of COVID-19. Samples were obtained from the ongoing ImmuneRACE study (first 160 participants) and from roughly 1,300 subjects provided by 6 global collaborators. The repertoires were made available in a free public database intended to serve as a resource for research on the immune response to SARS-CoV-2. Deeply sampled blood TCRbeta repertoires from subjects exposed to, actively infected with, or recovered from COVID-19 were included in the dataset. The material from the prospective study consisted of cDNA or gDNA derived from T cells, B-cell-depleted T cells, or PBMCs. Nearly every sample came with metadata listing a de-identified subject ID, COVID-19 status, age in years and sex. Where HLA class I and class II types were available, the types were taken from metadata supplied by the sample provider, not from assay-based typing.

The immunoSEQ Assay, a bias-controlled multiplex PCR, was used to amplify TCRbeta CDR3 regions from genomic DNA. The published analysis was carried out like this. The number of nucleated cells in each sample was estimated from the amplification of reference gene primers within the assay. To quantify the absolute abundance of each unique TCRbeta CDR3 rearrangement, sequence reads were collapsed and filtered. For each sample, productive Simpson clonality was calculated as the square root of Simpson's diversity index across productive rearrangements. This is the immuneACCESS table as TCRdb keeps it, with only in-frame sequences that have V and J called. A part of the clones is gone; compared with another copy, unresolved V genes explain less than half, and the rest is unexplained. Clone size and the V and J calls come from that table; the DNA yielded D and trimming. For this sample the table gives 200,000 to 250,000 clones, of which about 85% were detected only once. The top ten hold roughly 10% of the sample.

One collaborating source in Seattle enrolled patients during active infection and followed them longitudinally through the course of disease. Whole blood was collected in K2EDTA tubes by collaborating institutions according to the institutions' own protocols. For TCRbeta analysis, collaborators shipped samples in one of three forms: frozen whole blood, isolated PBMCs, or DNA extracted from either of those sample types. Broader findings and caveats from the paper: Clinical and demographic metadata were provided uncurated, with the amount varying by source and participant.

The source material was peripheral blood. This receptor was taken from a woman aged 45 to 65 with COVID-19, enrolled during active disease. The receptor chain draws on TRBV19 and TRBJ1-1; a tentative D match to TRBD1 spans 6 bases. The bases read TGTGCCAGCAGAGGGGGATTGAACACTGAAGCTTTCTTT. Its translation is CASRGGLNTEAFF.